The source of this T cell receptor beta chain is a study of T-cell reconstitution after alpha-beta-depleted transplantation in children. Regarding this clonotype: The final CDR3 position lacks the conserved phenylalanine or tryptophan, pointing to a likely read error.

The V gene end was trimmed by 4 bases and the J gene end by 5 bases; junction bases not matched to a gene: 7. Germline V lookup: CDR1 MDHEN, CDR2 SYDVKM. The CDR3 is made up of 14 amino acids. TCRbeta library construction was performed incorporating unique molecular identifiers. MiXCR, run by TCRdb on the PCR reads, gives a single entry per CDR3 protein. The profile covers roughly 590,000 distinct CDR3 sequences, with over 15% appearing a single time and 0.9% to 1.2% taken by the ten largest. This chain uses TRBV28 with TRBJ2-5; 7 nucleotides agree with TRBD1. The origin of this receptor is a human donor who donated a stem cell graft to a child with acute myeloid leukemia. The sample consisted of PBMCs from the stem cell graft donor, taken from the stem cell graft. This CDR3 reads CASSWETGDETQYI. The DNA of the CDR3 is TGTGCCAGCAGTTGGGAAACAGGGGACGAGACCCAGTACATC.